The 22 T cell receptor beta chains in this list originate from one sample, sequenced in a study of blood T cell repertoires in COVID-19. Measured with immunoSEQ multiplex PCR; TCRdb has only the in-frame clones, and not every one. The data hold about 260,000 clones, with about 82% observed a single time. The material sequenced was PBMCs or T cells enriched from blood (not recorded which). These receptor sequences come from a woman aged 50 to 60 who had recovered from COVID-19.

The table lists this clone with a count of one. V is TRBV4-3 and J is TRBJ2-3; D remains unclear. V was trimmed by 4 bases and J by 0 bases, leaving 14 bases between them. The CDR3 sequence is 16 residues long. Germline CDR1 and CDR2: LGHNA and YSLEER. The CDR3 DNA follows: TGCGCCAGCAGCCCAGAGGCGGTTTGGAGCACAGATACGCAGTATTTT. Its translation: CASSPEAVWSTDTQYF.

The rearrangement uses TRBV27 and TRBJ2-2; D gene uncertain. The CDR3 runs to 12 residues. V was clipped by 5 bases and J by 6 bases, with 7 bases between them. Per germline, CDR1 MNHEY and CDR2 SMNVEV (reference sequence). The CDR3 region is CASSPFPGELFF. CDR3 in DNA: TGTGCCAGCAGTCCGTTTCCCGGGGAGCTGTTTTTT.

J is TRBJ1-2 and V is TRBV2; D is unclear. This CDR3 is built from 13 residues. Trimming took 6 bases from V and 0 from J, leaving 8 bases between them. Germline assignment: CDR1 SNHLY and CDR2 FYNNEI. The CDR3: CASSGLTNYGYTF. In DNA, the CDR3 is TGTGCCAGCAGCGGTCTGACTAACTATGGCTACACCTTC.

This chain joins TRBV5-4 and TRBJ1-6, with TRBD1 as a possible D gene (6 bases). From germline, CDR1 is SGHNT and CDR2 YYREEE (reference sequence). V gave up 4 bases and J gave up 8 bases, with 19 bases separating them. The CDR3 sequence is 16 residues long. The CDR3 sequence: CASSLPDSRGDSPLHF. CDR3 nucleotide sequence: TGTGCCAGCAGCCTCCCGGACAGCCGTGGTGATTCACCCCTCCACTTT.

The chain couples TRBV4-1 to TRBJ1-4; D is possibly TRBD1 (6 bases). The CDR3 loop spans 15 amino acids. Between the trimmed V and J ends, which lost 4 bases and 3 bases, there was a span of 12 bases. CDR1 is MGHRA and CDR2 is YSYEKL in the germline V gene. CDR3 in DNA: TGCGCCAGCAGCCTCACAGGGACCGCTAATGAAAAACTGTTTTTT. This gives the protein CASSLTGTANEKLFF.

CDR3 coding DNA: TGTGCCAGCAGCTTCCCTAGCGGGGGGTCTGAGACCTCCACTTGGAATGAGCAGTTCTTC. This gives the protein CASSFPSGGSETSTWNEQFF. The chain carries TRBV11-3 and TRBJ2-1; TRBD2 agrees at 11 bases. J lost 7 bases, V lost 3 bases, and 20 bases had no gene match. CDR1 and CDR2 from the germline V gene are SGHNT and YENEEA. This CDR3 has 20 amino acids. The entire variable domain, with the rest obtained from reference TRBV11-3 and TRBJ2-1, is as follows: EAGVVQSPRYKIIEKKQPVAFWCNPISGHNTLYWYLQNLGQGPELLIRYENEEAVDDSQLPKDRFSAERLKGVDSTLKIQPAELGDSAVYLCASSFPSGGSETSTWNEQFFGPGTRLTVL.

V is TRBV11-3 and J is TRBJ2-3; TRBD1 might be the D (6 bases). CDR1 and CDR2 (germline): SGHNT, YENEEA. The V gene lost 4 bases and the J gene lost 2 bases, with 13 bases spanning the gap. This CDR3 region has 15 residues. The CDR3 bases are TGTGCCAGCAGCTACGGACAGAAAGACACAGATACGCAGTATTTT. This translates into CASSYGQKDTDTQYF.

This chain links TRBV12-3 or TRBV12-4 with TRBJ1-4; no definite D call. The CDR3 covers 13 residues. Between the trimmed V and J ends, which lost 7 bases and 8 bases, there was a span of 14 bases. The CDR3 coding sequence is TGTGCCAGCAACCCGGGTTTCGGAGAAAAACTGTTTTTT. It is translated as CASNPGFGEKLFF.

Concerning this clone itself: Other DNA variants within this sample encode the same CDR3. The chain combines TRBV5-1 with TRBJ2-1; D remains ambiguous. Germline lookup yields CDR1 SGHRS and CDR2 YFSETQ. The V end lost 0 bases, the J end lost 0 bases, and 7 bases lay between the germline ends. There are 15 residues in the CDR3. The CDR3 sequence is CASSLGGSSYNEQFF. The CDR3 DNA reads as TGCGCCAGCAGCTTGGGCGGAAGCTCCTACAATGAGCAGTTCTTC. The variable domain in full, completed from reference TRBV5-1 and TRBJ2-1, reads KAGVTQTPRYLIKTRGQQVTLSCSPISGHRSVSWYQQTPGQGLQFLFEYFSETQRNKGNFPGRFSGRQFSNSRSEMNVSTLELGDSALYLCASSLGGSSYNEQFFGPGTRLTVL.

The chain recombines TRBV5-4 with TRBJ2-3; 14 nucleotides agree with TRBD2. The V gene's germline CDR1 is SGHNT and CDR2 YYREEE (reference sequence). The CDR3 spans 17 residues. V lost 4 bases, J lost 5 bases, and 9 bases stayed unmatched. For the CDR3, the DNA is TGTGCCAGCAGCCCCAGACTAGCGGGGGGGCCCGTAGATACGCAGTATTTT. This translates into CASSPRLAGGPVDTQYF.

The chain links TRBV5-1 to TRBJ2-7; D perhaps matches TRBD1 (5 bases). The germline V gene encodes CDR1 SGHRS and CDR2 YFSETQ. V lost 5 bases and J lost 2, with 14 bases in between. CDR3 length: 14 amino acids. The CDR3 sequence is CASRASTGPYEQYF. The DNA of the CDR3 is TGCGCCAGCAGGGCCTCTACAGGTCCCTACGAGCAGTACTTC.

V and J are TRBV28 and TRBJ2-4; 7 nucleotides align to TRBD1. This CDR3 is built from 16 residues. Germline V gene lookup returns CDR1 MDHEN and CDR2 SYDVKM. The junction had 18 bases not matched to a gene; V was cut back by 6 bases and J by 10 bases. The CDR3: CASSATPGTAEGIQYF. CDR3 in DNA: TGTGCCAGCAGCGCAACTCCGGGGACAGCCGAGGGAATTCAGTACTTC.

V usage is TRBV7-9 and J usage is TRBJ1-1, with 7 bases that match TRBD1. Looked up from germline, CDR1 is SEHNR and CDR2 is FQNEAQ (reference sequence). V lost 8 bases, J lost 6 bases, and 9 bases stayed unmatched. The length of the CDR3 is 13 residues. The CDR3 reads CASGTALGPEAFF. The CDR3 DNA reads TGTGCCAGCGGGACAGCCCTGGGACCTGAAGCTTTCTTT.

The gene calls are TRBV25-1 and TRBJ2-3; TRBD2 is a possible D gene (5 bases). The CDR3 has 15 amino acids. Trimming removed 4 bases from V and 2 bases from J, with 13 bases in between. The germline gives CDR1 MGHDK, CDR2 SYGVNS. The chain's CDR3 is CASSVLAGYTDTQYF. As DNA, the CDR3 is TGTGCCAGCAGTGTGCTGGCGGGCTACACAGATACGCAGTATTTT.

This clone was recorded only once. The rearrangement joins TRBV7-6 to TRBJ1-6; 9 bases agree with TRBD1. The V gene end was trimmed by 5 bases and the J gene end by 9 bases; junction bases not matched to a gene: 17. This CDR3 contains 18 residues. CDR1 SGHVS and CDR2 FNYEAQ come from the germline V gene. Here the CDR3 DNA reads TGTGCCAGCAGCCTACGAGGGGGACAGGGTGCGTTAGGTTCACCCCTCCACTTT. Its protein product is CASSLRGGQGALGSPLHF.

This chain links TRBV4-2 with TRBJ2-1; 9 bases are shared with TRBD1. Germline CDR1 is LGHNA and CDR2 is YNFKEQ. This CDR3 spans 15 amino acids. V lost 5 bases and J lost 5; bases outside the gene matches: 7. CDR3 loop: CASSYRDRDDNEQFF. The CDR3 DNA reads TGTGCCAGCAGCTACCGGGACAGGGATGACAATGAGCAGTTCTTC.

The count of this clone is one. This chain uses TRBV5-1 with TRBJ2-1; 15 bases are shared with TRBD2. CDR1 is SGHRS, CDR2 YFSETQ, per germline. The V and J ends lost 2 bases and 10 bases, in that order; junction bases with no gene match: 4. The CDR3 consists of 15 residues. The CDR3 sequence is CASSFRTSGGAEQFF. The CDR3, as DNA: TGCGCCAGCAGCTTCAGGACTAGCGGGGGGGCCGAGCAGTTCTTC.

V is TRBV27 and J is TRBJ2-3, with D perhaps TRBD2 (6 bases). Trimming stripped 2 bases from V and 8 bases from J, with 14 bases between. The germline V gene has CDR1 MNHEY and CDR2 SMNVEV (reference sequence). CDR3 length: 14 residues. The CDR3 DNA sequence: TGTGCCAGCAGTTTAGCGGGACTTCATGGTACGCAGTATTTT. Translated: CASSLAGLHGTQYF.

V and J are TRBV27 and TRBJ1-5, with 9 bases fitting TRBD1. With V trimmed by 2 bases and J by 4 bases, 3 bases remained unmatched. The CDR3 totals 15 residues. Germline loops: CDR1 MNHEY, CDR2 SMNVEV (reference sequence). The CDR3 here is CASSLVGTGNQPQHF. Written as DNA, the CDR3 is TGTGCCAGCAGTTTAGTCGGGACAGGGAATCAGCCCCAGCATTTT.

The CDR3 is CASSLNAGTDTQYF. CDR3 DNA: TGCGCCAGCAGCCTAAACGCTGGCACAGATACGCAGTATTTT. The rearrangement uses TRBV5-1 and TRBJ2-3; D remains unclear. V dropped 4 bases and J dropped 1 base, with 10 bases sitting between them. CDR3 length: 14 amino acids. The germline V gene has CDR1 SGHRS and CDR2 YFSETQ.

The rearrangement uses TRBV28 and TRBJ2-7; perhaps TRBD1 as D (5 bases). Germline lookup yields CDR1 MDHEN and CDR2 SYDVKM. This CDR3 contains 15 residues. Trimming took off 3 bases at V and 0 bases at J, with 12 bases between the two ends. The CDR3 DNA reads as TGTGCCAGCAGTTTCCAGGGCCCGAGCTCCTACGAGCAGTACTTC. It yields the protein CASSFQGPSSYEQYF.

V gene TRBV12-3 or TRBV12-4 combines with J gene TRBJ2-7, with 8 bases fitting TRBD1. The CDR3 totals 13 residues. J lost 7 bases, V lost 5 bases, and 7 bases had no gene match. The CDR3 loop reads CASSLTGVQEQYF. CDR3 DNA: TGTGCCAGCAGTCTGACAGGGGTCCAAGAGCAGTACTTC.